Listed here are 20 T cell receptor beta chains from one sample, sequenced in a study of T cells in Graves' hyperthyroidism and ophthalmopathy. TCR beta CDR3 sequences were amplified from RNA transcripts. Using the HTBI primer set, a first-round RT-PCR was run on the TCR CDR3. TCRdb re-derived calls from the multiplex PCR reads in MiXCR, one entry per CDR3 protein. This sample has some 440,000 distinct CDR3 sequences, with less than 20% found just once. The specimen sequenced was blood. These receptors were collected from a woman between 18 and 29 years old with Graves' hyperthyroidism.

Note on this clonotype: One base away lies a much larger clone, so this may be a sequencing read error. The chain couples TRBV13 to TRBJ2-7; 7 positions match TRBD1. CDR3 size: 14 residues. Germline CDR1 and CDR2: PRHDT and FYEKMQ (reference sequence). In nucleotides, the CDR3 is TGTGCCGGCAGACGTGGACAGGCCCCCTACGAGCAGTACTTC. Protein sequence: CAGRRGQAPYEQYF. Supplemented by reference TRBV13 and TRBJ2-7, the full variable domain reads AAGVIQSPRHLIKEKRETATLKCYPIPRHDTVYWYQQGPGQDPQFLISFYEKMQSDKGSIPDRFSAQQFSDYHSELNMSSLELGDSALYFCAGRRGQAPYEQYFGPGTRLTVT.

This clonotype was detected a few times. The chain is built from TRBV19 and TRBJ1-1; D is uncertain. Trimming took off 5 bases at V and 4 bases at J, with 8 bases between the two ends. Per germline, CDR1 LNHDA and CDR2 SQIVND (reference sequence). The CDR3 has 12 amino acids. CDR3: CASSLKSTEAFF. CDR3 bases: TGTGCCAGTAGTTTAAAGAGCACTGAAGCTTTCTTT.

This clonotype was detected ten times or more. CDR3 in amino acids: CASTGAGDYYGYTF. CDR3 in DNA: TGTGCCAGCACGGGGGCGGGGGATTACTATGGCTACACCTTC. The chain employs TRBV2 and TRBJ1-2, with D perhaps matching TRBD1 (6 bases). The V end lost 7 bases, the J end lost 3 bases, and 15 bases lay between the germline ends. CDR3 length: 14 residues. From germline, CDR1 is SNHLY and CDR2 FYNNEI.

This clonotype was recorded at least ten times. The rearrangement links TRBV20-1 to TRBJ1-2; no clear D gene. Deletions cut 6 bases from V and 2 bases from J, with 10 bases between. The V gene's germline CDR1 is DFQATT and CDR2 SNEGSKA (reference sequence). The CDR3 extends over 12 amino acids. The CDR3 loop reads CSAQTPNYGYTF. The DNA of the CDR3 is TGCAGTGCCCAGACACCCAACTATGGCTACACCTTC.

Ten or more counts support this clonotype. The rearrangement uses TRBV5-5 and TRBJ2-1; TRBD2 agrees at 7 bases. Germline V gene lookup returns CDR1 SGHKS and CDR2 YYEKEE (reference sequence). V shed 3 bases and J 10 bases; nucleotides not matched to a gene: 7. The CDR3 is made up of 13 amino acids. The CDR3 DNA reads TGTGCCAGCAGCTATAATCACGGGGGGGAGCAGTTCTTC. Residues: CASSYNHGGEQFF.

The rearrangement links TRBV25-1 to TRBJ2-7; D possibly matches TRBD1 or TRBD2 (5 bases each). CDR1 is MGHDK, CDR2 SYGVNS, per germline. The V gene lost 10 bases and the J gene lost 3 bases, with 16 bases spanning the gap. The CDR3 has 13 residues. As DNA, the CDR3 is TGTGCCACCCTACAGGTTGGGGGCTACGAGCAGTACTTC. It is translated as CATLQVGGYEQYF.

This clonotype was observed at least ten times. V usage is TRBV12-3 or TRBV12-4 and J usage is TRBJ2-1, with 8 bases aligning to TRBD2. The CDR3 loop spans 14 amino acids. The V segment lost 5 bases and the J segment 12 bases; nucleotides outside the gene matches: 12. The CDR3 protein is CASSKKPLTSAQFF. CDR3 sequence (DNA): TGTGCCAGCAGTAAGAAACCCCTGACTAGCGCGCAGTTCTTC.

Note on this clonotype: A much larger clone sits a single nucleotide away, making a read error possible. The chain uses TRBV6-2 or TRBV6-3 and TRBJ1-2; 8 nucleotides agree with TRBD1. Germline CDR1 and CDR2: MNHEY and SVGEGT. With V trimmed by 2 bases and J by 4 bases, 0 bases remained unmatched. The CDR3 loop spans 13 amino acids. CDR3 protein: CASSYDRGYGYTF. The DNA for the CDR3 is TGTGCCAGCAGTTACGACAGGGGCTATGGCTACACCTTC.

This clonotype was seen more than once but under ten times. CDR3 nucleotides: TGCGCCAGCAGCATAGAACAGGGGGGCAGTTCACCCCTCCACTTT. Translating gives CASSIEQGGSSPLHF. The J gene is TRBJ1-6, the V gene TRBV5-1; 8 nucleotides line up with TRBD1. The CDR3 is 15 residues long. The V segment lost 4 bases and the J segment 9 bases; nucleotides outside the gene matches: 9. Germline V gene lookup returns CDR1 SGHRS and CDR2 YFSETQ. Combining the CDR3 with reference TRBV5-1 and TRBJ1-6 gives the whole variable domain KAGVTQTPRYLIKTRGQQVTLSCSPISGHRSVSWYQQTPGQGLQFLFEYFSETQRNKGNFPGRFSGRQFSNSRSEMNVSTLELGDSALYLCASSIEQGGSSPLHFGNGTRLTVT.

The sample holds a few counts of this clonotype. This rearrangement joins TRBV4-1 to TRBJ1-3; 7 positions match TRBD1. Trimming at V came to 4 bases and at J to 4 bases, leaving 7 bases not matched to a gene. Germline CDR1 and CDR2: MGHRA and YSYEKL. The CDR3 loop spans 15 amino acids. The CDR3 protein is CASSPTGSEGNTIYF. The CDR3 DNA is TGCGCCAGCAGCCCGACAGGGTCTGAGGGAAACACCATATATTTT.

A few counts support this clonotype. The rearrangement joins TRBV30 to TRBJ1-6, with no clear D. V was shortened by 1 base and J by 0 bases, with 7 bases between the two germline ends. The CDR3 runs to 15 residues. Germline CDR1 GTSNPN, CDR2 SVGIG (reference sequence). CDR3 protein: CAWSDDFSYNSPLHF. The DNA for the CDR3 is TGTGCCTGGAGTGATGATTTCTCCTATAATTCACCCCTCCACTTT. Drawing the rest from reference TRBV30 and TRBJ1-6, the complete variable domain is SQTIHQWPATLVQPVGSPLSLECTVEGTSNPNLYWYRQAAGRGLQLLFYSVGIGQISSEVPQNLSASRPQDRQFILSSKKLLLSDSGFYLCAWSDDFSYNSPLHFGNGTRLTVT.

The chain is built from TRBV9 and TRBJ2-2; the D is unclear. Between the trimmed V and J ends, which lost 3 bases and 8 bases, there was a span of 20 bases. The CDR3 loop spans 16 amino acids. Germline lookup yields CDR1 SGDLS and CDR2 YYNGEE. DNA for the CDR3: TGTGCCAGCAGCGCCGGGCGGACCGCCGATGCAGGGGAGCTGTTTTTT. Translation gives CASSAGRTADAGELFF.

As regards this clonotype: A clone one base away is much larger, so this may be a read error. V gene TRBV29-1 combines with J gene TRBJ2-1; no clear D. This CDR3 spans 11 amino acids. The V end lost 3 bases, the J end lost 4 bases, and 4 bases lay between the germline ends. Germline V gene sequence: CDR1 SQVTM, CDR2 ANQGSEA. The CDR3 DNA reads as TGCAGCGTTGACTGGTACAATGAGCAGTTCTTC. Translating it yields CSVDWYNEQFF.

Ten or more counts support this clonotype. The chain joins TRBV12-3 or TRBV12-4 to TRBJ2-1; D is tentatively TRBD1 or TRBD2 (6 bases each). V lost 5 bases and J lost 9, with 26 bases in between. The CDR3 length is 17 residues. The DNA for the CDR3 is TGTGCCAGCAGTCCCCGTGAGGGGGGTCCTTTCGGGGGTGAGCAGTTCTTC. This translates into CASSPREGGPFGGEQFF.

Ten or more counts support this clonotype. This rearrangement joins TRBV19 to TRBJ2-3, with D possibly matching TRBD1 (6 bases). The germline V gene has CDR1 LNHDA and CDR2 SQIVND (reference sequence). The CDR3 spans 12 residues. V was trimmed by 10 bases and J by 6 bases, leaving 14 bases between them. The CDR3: CATGLRGDTQYF. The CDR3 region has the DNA TGTGCCACCGGCCTCAGGGGCGATACGCAGTATTTT. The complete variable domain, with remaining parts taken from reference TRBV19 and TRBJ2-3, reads DGGITQSPKYLFRKEGQNVTLSCEQNLNHDAMYWYRQDPGQGLRLIYYSQIVNDFQKGDIAEGYSVSREKKESFPLTVTSAQKNPTAFYLCATGLRGDTQYFGPGTRLTVL.

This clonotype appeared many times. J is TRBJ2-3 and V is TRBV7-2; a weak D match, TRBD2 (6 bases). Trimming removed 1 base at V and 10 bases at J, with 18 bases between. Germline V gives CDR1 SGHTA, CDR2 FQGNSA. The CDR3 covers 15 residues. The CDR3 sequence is CASSLEPTSYKAQYF. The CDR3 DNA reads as TGTGCCAGCAGCTTAGAACCTACTAGCTATAAAGCGCAGTATTTT.

The CDR3 sequence: CASSGETRTGELFF. Written as DNA, the CDR3 is TGTGCCAGCAGTGGGGAGACTAGGACCGGGGAGCTGTTTTTT. V gene TRBV2 combines with J gene TRBJ2-2, with a possible D match to TRBD2 (6 bases). The CDR3 loop spans 14 amino acids. CDR1 is SNHLY, CDR2 FYNNEI, per germline. Trimming removed 4 bases at V and 5 bases at J, with 11 bases between.

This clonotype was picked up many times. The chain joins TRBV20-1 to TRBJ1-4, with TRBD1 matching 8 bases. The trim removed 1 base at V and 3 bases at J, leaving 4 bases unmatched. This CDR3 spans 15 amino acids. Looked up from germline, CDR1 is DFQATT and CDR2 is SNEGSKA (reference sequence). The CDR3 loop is CSARGQQGANEKLFF. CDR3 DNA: TGCAGTGCTAGAGGACAACAGGGGGCTAATGAAAAACTGTTTTTT.

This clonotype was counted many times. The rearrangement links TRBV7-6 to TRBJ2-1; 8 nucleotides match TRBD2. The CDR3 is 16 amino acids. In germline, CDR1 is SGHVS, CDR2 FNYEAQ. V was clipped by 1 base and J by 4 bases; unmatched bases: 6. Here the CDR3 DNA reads TGTGCCAGCAGCTTAGGGTGGCGGGGGGATTACAATGAGCAGTTCTTC. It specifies CASSLGWRGDYNEQFF.

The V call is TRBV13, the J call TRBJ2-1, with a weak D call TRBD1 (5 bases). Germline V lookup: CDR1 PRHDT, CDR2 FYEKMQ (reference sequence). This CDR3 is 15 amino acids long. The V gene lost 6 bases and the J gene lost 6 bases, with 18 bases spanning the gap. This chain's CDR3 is CASRTQISDTNEQFF. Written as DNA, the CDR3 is TGTGCCAGCAGGACGCAAATCTCGGACACCAATGAGCAGTTCTTC.